This entry is about one T cell receptor beta chain. Its antigen is not identified. This sample was taken from a study of CXCR3-negative and CXCR3-positive naive CD8 T cells. cDNA libraries for TRB were generated by 5' RACE incorporating UMI labels. TCRdb re-analyzed the 5' RACE reads; it lists each CDR3 protein once, without DNA. Recorded here are about 84,000 distinct CDR3 sequences; the top ten clones represent approximately 0.6%. Study findings and constraints: When CXCR3-positive naive cells were set against CXCR3-negative naive cells, the former had more hydrophobic TRB CDR3s. Naive CXCR3-negative and CXCR3-positive cells had similar TRBV-TRBJ usage; memory differed.

The CDR3 has 13 amino acids. Germline values: CDR1 SGHAT, CDR2 FQNNGV. With 300,000 cells each, the CD8+ T cell subsets were individually sorted in triplicate. Naive CD8+ T lymphocytes were specified as CD45RO-CCR7+CD27+CD95-. Sequencing was done on a sample of naive CXCR3+ CD8+ T cells from blood. The sample's subset: CD45RO-CCR7+CD27+CD95- naive CD8+ T cells expressing CXCR3 (TNR3+). The V call is TRBV11-2, the J call TRBJ2-3; the D call of TRBD1 rests on TCRdb alone, since no DNA is present to check it. The origin of this receptor is a human donor in good health. Some clones in this sample may be carry-over from other donors' samples. The CDR3 spells CASSTLQGTTQYF.